This T cell receptor beta chain was captured in a study of preoperative IRX-2 immunotherapy in early breast cancer. The treatment: preoperative locoregional IRX-2 cytokine immunotherapy. Repertoires were generated with immunoSEQ multiplex PCR, while TCRdb's copy carries only in-frame clones and drops some. The table has approximately 96,000 clones, roughly 89% seen once. CDR3 length equals 14 residues. Trimming pared 5 bases from V and 6 bases from J, leaving 14 bases between. Germline V lookup: CDR1 SGHVT, CDR2 SQSDAQ. The sequenced sample was tumor tissue, obtained after IRX-2 immunotherapy. The gene calls are TRBV7-4 and TRBJ2-1; D call uncertain. The source of this sequence is a human donor with breast cancer. The CDR3 region has the DNA TGTGCCAGCAGCCCCACCCCTCTAGTCAATGAGCAGTTCTTC. Residues: CASSPTPLVNEQFF.